This T cell receptor beta chain comes out of a study of blood T cells in healthy people across ages. V was pared by 2 bases and J by 6 bases, with 11 bases between. Germline-derived CDR1 and CDR2 are DFQATT and SNEGSKA (reference sequence). This CDR3 has 13 residues. The authors ran a second PCR of about 6 to 11 cycles using a sample-barcoded 5' primer and a J-beta primer mix. TCRdb processed the 5' RACE reads anew with MiXCR; each CDR3 protein has one entry. The sample records 800,000 to 950,000 distinct CDR3 sequences, 35% to 40% being singletons. The receptor's source is a man younger than 35 in good health. The chain joins TRBV20-1 to TRBJ1-5; D is perhaps TRBD1 (6 bases). Sequenced material: blood. The CDR3 bases are TGCAGTGCTAGAAGGAACAGGGTTCAGCCCCAGCATTTT. Translated: CSARRNRVQPQHF.